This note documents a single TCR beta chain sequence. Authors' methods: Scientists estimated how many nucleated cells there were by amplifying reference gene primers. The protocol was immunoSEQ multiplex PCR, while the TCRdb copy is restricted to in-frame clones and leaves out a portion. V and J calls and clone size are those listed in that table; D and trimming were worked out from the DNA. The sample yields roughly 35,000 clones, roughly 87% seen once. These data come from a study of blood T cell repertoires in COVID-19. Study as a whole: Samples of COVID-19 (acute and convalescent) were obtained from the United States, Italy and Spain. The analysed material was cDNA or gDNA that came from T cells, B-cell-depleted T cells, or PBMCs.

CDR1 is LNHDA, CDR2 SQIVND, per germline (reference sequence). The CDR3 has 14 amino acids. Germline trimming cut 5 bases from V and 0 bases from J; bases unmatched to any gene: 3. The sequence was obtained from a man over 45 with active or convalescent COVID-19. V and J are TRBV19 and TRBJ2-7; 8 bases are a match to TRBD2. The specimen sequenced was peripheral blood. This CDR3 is CASSRREGSYEQYF. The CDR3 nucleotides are TGTGCCAGTAGTCGTCGGGAGGGCTCCTACGAGCAGTACTTC.